This TCR beta chain was captured in a study of blood T cell repertoires in COVID-19. About the study: Sample material is recorded as cDNA or gDNA derived from T cells, B-cell-depleted T cells, or PBMCs.

The germline V gene encodes CDR1 SGHTA and CDR2 FQGTGA. This CDR3 is 15 amino acids long. Unmatched junction bases numbered 2, after V lost 3 bases and J lost 2 bases. Profiled with immunoSEQ multiplex PCR; TCRdb holds only in-frame clones, not every one. This sample has about 49,000 clones, with around 86% found just once. The sequence derives from a middle-aged man with active COVID-19. Sequences were obtained from peripheral blood. This rearrangement joins TRBV7-3 to TRBJ2-7; 12 positions match TRBD2. The CDR3 reads CASSFLAGGPYEQYF. CDR3 DNA: TGTGCCAGCAGCTTTCTAGCGGGAGGGCCCTACGAGCAGTACTTC.